This record covers a single TCR beta chain. Libraries were prepared by immunoSEQ multiplex PCR; TCRdb keeps only in-frame clonotypes and omits some of them. Among about 150,000 clones listed, about four fifths were seen once. The source of the sample is a study of blood T cell repertoires in COVID-19. From germline, CDR1 is MNHEY and CDR2 SMNVEV (reference sequence). This CDR3 comprises 16 residues. With 6 bases removed from V and 4 bases from J, the gap between germline ends came to 16 bases. The chain joins TRBV27 to TRBJ1-6; D not resolved. The receptor's source is a woman aged 65 to 85 who had recovered from COVID-19. Input material: peripheral blood. CDR3 in DNA: TGTGCCAGCAGCCACCTGGCAGGCACTTATAATTCACCCCTCCACTTT. This gives the protein CASSHLAGTYNSPLHF.